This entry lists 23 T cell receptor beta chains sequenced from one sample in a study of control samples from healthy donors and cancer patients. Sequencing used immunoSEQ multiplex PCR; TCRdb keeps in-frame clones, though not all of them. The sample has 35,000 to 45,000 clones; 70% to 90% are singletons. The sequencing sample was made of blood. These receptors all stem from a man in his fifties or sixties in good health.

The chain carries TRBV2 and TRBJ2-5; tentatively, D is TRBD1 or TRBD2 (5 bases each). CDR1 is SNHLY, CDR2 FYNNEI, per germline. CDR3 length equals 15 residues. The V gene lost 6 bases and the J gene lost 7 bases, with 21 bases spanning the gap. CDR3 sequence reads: CASSDPGPGPGTQYF. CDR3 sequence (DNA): TGTGCCAGCAGCGACCCGGGACCGGGTCCAGGGACCCAGTACTTC.

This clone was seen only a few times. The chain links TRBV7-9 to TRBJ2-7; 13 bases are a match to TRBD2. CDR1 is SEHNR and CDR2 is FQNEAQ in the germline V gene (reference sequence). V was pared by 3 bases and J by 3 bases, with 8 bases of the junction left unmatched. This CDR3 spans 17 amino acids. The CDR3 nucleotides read TGTGCCAGCAGCTTCCCGGCCGGACTAGCGGGAGACTACGAGCAGTACTTC. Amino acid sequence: CASSFPAGLAGDYEQYF.

The CDR3 reads CASQRTEYYEQYF. CDR3 sequence (DNA): TGTGCCAGCCAACGCACAGAGTACTACGAGCAGTACTTC. V is TRBV11-2 and J is TRBJ2-7; D is ambiguous. Germline assignment: CDR1 SGHAT and CDR2 FQNNGV. CDR3 length: 13 amino acids. The V and J ends lost 8 bases and 3 bases respectively, with 14 bases between them.

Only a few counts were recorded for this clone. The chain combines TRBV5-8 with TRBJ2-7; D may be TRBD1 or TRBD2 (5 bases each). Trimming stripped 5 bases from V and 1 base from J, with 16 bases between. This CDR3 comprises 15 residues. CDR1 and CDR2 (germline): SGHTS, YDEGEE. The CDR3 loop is CASRLYGTASYEQYF. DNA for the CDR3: TGTGCCAGCAGACTCTACGGGACCGCGTCCTACGAGCAGTACTTC.

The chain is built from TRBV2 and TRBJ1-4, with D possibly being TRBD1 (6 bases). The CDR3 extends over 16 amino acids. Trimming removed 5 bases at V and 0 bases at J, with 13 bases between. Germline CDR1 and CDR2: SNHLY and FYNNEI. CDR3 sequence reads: CASSPTGTSTNEKLFF. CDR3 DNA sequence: TGTGCCAGCAGTCCCACAGGGACTTCAACTAATGAAAAACTGTTTTTT.

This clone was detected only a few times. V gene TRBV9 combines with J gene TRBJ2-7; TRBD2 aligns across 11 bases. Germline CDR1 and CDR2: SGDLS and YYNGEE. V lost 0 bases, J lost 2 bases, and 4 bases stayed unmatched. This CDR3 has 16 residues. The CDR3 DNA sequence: TGTGCCAGCAGCGTAGGGACTAGCGGGTTGACCTACGAGCAGTACTTC. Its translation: CASSVGTSGLTYEQYF.

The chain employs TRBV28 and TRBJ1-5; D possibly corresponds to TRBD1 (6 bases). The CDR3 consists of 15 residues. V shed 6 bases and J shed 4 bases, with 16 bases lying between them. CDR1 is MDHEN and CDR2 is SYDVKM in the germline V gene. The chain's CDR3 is CASSTGHPRNQPQHF. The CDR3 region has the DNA TGTGCCAGCAGCACGGGACACCCAAGGAATCAGCCCCAGCATTTT.

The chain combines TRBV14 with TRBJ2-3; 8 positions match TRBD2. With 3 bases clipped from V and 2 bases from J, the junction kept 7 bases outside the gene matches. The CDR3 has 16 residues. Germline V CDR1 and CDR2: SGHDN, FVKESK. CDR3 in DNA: TGTGCCAGCAGCCAGCCCGGACTAGCCTCCACAGATACGCAGTATTTT. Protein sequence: CASSQPGLASTDTQYF.

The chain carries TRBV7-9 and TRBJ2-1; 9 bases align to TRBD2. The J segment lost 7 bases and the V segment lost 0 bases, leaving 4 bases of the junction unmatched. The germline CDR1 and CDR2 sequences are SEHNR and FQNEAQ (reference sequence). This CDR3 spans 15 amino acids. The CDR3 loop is CASSLASGRRNEQFF. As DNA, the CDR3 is TGTGCCAGCAGCTTAGCTAGCGGGAGACGGAATGAGCAGTTCTTC.

CDR3 in amino acids: CASLGSASYTF. In nucleotides, the CDR3 is TGTGCCAGTTTGGGTAGCGCGAGCTACACCTTC. V is TRBV19 and J is TRBJ1-2; D unclear. Per the germline V gene, CDR1 is LNHDA and CDR2 is SQIVND (reference sequence). The CDR3 contains 11 residues. Trimming pared 8 bases from V and 9 bases from J, leaving 13 bases between.

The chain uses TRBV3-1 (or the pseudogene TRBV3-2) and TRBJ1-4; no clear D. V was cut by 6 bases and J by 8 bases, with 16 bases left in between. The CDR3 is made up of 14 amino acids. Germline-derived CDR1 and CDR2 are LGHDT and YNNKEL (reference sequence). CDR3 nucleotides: TGTGCCAGCAGAGGAGTGGGCCTTAGAGAAAAACTGTTTTTT. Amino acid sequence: CASRGVGLREKLFF.

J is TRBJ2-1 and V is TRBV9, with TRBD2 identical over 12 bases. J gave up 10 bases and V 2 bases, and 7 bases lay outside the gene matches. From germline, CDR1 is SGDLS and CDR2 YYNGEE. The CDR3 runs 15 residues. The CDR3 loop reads CASSVSSGGAEEQFF. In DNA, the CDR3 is TGTGCCAGCAGCGTCTCTAGCGGGGGGGCAGAAGAGCAGTTCTTC.

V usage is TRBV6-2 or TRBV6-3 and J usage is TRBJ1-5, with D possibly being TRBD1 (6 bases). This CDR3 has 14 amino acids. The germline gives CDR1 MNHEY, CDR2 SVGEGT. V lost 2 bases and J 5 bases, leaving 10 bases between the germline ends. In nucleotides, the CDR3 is TGTGCCAGCAGTTACGGGCACAGGGATCAGCCCCAGCATTTT. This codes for CASSYGHRDQPQHF.

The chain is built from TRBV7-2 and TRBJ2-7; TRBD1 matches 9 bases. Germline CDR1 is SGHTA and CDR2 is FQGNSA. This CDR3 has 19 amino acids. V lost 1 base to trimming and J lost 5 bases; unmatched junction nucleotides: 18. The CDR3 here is CASSLGSLLALGQGNEQYF. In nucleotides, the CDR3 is TGTGCCAGCAGCTTAGGTTCTCTGCTTGCTCTCGGACAGGGGAACGAGCAGTACTTC.

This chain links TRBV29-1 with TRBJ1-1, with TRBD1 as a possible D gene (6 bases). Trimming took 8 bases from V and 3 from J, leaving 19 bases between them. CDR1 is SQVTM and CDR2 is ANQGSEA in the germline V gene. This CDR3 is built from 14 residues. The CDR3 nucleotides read TGCAGCACCAAGGGCAGGGGTGAGCACACTGAAGCTTTCTTT. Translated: CSTKGRGEHTEAFF.

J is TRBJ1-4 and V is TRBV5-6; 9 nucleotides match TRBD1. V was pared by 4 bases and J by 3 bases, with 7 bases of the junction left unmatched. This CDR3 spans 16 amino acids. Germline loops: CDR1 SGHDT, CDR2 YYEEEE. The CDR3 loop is CASSPGTGRSNEKLFF. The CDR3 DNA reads TGTGCCAGCAGCCCCGGGACAGGGAGATCTAATGAAAAACTGTTTTTT.

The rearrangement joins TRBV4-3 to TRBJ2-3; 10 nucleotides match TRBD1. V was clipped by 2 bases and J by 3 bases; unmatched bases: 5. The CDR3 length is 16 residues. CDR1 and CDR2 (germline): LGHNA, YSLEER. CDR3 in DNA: TGCGCCAGCAGCCAAAAGGACAGGGGGAGAACAGATACGCAGTATTTT. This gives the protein CASSQKDRGRTDTQYF.

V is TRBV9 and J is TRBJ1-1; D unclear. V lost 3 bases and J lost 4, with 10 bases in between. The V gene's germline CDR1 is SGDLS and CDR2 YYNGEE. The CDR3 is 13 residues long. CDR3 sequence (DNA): TGTGCCAGCAGCGAGTCCATCACCACTGAAGCTTTCTTT. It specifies CASSESITTEAFF.

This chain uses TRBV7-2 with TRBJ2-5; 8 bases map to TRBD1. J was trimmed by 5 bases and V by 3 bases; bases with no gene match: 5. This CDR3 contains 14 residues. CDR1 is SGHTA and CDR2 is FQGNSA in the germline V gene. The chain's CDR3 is CASSFRQGMETQYF. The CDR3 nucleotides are TGTGCCAGCAGCTTTCGACAGGGGATGGAGACCCAGTACTTC.

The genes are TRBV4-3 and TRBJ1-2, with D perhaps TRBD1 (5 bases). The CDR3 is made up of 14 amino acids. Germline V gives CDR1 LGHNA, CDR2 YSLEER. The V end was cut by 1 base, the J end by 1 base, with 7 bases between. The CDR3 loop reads CASSQGTNNYGYTF. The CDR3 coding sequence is TGCGCCAGCAGCCAAGGGACAAATAACTATGGCTACACCTTC.

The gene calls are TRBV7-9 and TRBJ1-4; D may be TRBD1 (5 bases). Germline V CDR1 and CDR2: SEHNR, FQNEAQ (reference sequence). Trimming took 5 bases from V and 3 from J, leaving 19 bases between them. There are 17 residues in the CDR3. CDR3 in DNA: TGTGCCAGCAGCCCCCTCTGGGGGGGAACTTCTAATGAAAAACTGTTTTTT. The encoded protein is CASSPLWGGTSNEKLFF. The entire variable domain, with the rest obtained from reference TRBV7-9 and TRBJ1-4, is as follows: DTGVSQNPRHKITKRGQNVTFRCDPISEHNRLYWYRQTLGQGPEFLTYFQNEAQLEKSRLLSDRFSAERPKGSFSTLEIQRTEQGDSAMYLCASSPLWGGTSNEKLFFGSGTQLSVL.

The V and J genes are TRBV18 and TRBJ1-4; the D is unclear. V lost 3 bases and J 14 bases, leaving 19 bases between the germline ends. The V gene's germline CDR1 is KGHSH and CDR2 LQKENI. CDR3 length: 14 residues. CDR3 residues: CASSPVSGPVGLFF. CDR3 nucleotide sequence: TGTGCCAGCTCACCTGTCTCAGGCCCCGTCGGGCTGTTTTTT.

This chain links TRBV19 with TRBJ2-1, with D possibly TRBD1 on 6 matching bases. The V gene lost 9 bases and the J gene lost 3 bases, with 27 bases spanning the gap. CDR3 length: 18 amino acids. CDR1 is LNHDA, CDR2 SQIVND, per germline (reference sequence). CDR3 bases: TGTGCCAGCAGACCCCACTCACCTGGGGGCGGCGGCTACAATGAGCAGTTCTTC. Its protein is CASRPHSPGGGGYNEQFF.